This passage covers 24 T cell receptor beta chains from one sample sequenced in a study of blood T cell repertoires in COVID-19. Using immunoSEQ multiplex PCR, the repertoire was profiled, and TCRdb retains in-frame clones only, with some absent. The sample shows hundreds of thousands of clones, roughly 82% of them seen only once. Source material: peripheral blood. These receptors all come from a woman over 75 with active or convalescent COVID-19.

The rearrangement uses TRBV20-1 and TRBJ1-4; TRBD1 is a possible D gene (6 bases). The V gene's germline CDR1 is DFQATT and CDR2 SNEGSKA (reference sequence). CDR3 length: 13 residues. V was clipped by 3 bases and J by 4 bases, with 9 bases between them. The CDR3 DNA is TGCAGTGCTAGTAAAGGGGGTAATGAAAAACTGTTTTTT. Translated, it gives CSASKGGNEKLFF.

The rearrangement uses TRBV18 and TRBJ2-7; 8 bases are shared with TRBD1. V was clipped by 3 bases and J by 3 bases; unmatched bases: 10. This CDR3 has 16 amino acids. CDR1 and CDR2 (germline): KGHSH, LQKENI. As DNA, the CDR3 is TGTGCCAGCTCACCTTACCGGGACAGGAACTTCTACGAGCAGTACTTC. Encoded protein: CASSPYRDRNFYEQYF.

V gene TRBV5-1 combines with J gene TRBJ2-1; 13 nucleotides align to TRBD2. Trimming took 3 bases from V and 5 from J; bases not matched to a gene: 2. This CDR3 is built from 15 residues. Germline assignment: CDR1 SGHRS and CDR2 YFSETQ. The CDR3 is CASSSGLAGDNEQFF. Written as DNA, the CDR3 is TGCGCCAGCAGCTCCGGACTAGCGGGAGACAATGAGCAGTTCTTC.

The chain carries TRBV21-1 and TRBJ1-2; the D segment call TRBD1 is taken from the table without a DNA check. TRBV21-1 is classified as a pseudogene. The CDR3 spans 15 residues. Here the CDR3 DNA reads TGTGCCAGCAGCTGGGACAGGGACCTTAACTATGGCTACACCTTC. Encoded protein: CASSWDRDLNYGYTF.

This clone was seen once. The chain is built from TRBV18 and TRBJ1-3, with 9 bases matching TRBD1. Germline V gene sequence: CDR1 KGHSH, CDR2 LQKENI. V dropped 0 bases and J dropped 4; count of bases not matched to a gene: 7. The CDR3 spans 17 residues. CDR3 bases: TGTGCCAGCTCACCACCTTTTACCGGACAGGGGGGAAACACCATATATTTT. This sequence encodes CASSPPFTGQGGNTIYF.

There are a few counts of this clone. CDR3: CASSNQRTLRGETQYF. The CDR3 DNA follows: TGTGCCAGTAGTAACCAAAGGACTCTGCGGGGGGAGACCCAGTACTTC. The V and J genes are TRBV19 and TRBJ2-5; 7 bases map to TRBD2. This CDR3 region has 16 residues. Germline trimming cut 4 bases from V and 5 bases from J; bases unmatched to any gene: 13. CDR1 is LNHDA, CDR2 SQIVND, per germline (reference sequence).

The chain recombines TRBV10-3 with TRBJ2-5; the D gene is possibly TRBD1 (6 bases). Germline assignment: CDR1 ENHRY and CDR2 SYGVKD. The V end was cut by 0 bases, the J end by 3 bases, with 8 bases between. This CDR3 comprises 14 residues. The CDR3 bases are TGTGCCATCAGTGAGTCGGGGGCTGAAGAGACCCAGTACTTC. Translated, it gives CAISESGAEETQYF.

This clone was counted a few times. The rearrangement joins TRBV28 to TRBJ2-7, with a possible D match to TRBD1 (5 bases). Deletions cut 3 bases from V and 2 bases from J, with 11 bases between. The germline V gene has CDR1 MDHEN and CDR2 SYDVKM. The CDR3 spans 14 residues. CDR3: CASSFGQGPYEQYF. The CDR3 DNA is TGTGCCAGCAGTTTTGGGCAGGGTCCCTACGAGCAGTACTTC.

The chain carries TRBV29-1 and TRBJ2-2; maybe TRBD2 (5 bases). The CDR3 is made up of 16 amino acids. The V gene lost 6 bases and the J gene lost 1 base, with 18 bases spanning the gap. Per germline, CDR1 SQVTM and CDR2 ANQGSEA. The CDR3 coding sequence is TGCAGCGTGGAATTGATGAACGGGGTGAACACCGGGGAGCTGTTTTTT. It translates to CSVELMNGVNTGELFF.

In this sample, this clone turned up a few times. V usage is TRBV3-1 (or the pseudogene TRBV3-2) and J usage is TRBJ1-2; weak D call: TRBD1 (6 bases). V lost 0 bases and J 4 bases, leaving 15 bases between the germline ends. CDR1 is LGHDT, CDR2 YNNKEL, per germline (reference sequence). CDR3 size: 16 residues. CDR3 in DNA: TGTGCCAGCAGCCAAGATGCGGGGGCGCCTGGCTATGGCTACACCTTC. Encoded protein: CASSQDAGAPGYGYTF.

V gene TRBV4-1 combines with J gene TRBJ1-5, with 7 bases fitting TRBD1. V lost 1 base to trimming and J lost 4 bases; unmatched junction nucleotides: 10. The CDR3 length is 17 residues. The germline CDR1 and CDR2 sequences are MGHRA and YSYEKL. Here the CDR3 DNA reads TGCGCCAGCAGCCAAGGTACAGGGGCCAGGGGAAATCAGCCCCAGCATTTT. Its translation is CASSQGTGARGNQPQHF.

The chain is built from TRBV2 and TRBJ2-5; D perhaps matches TRBD2 (6 bases). V dropped 8 bases and J dropped 5 bases, with 15 bases sitting between them. In germline, CDR1 is SNHLY, CDR2 FYNNEI. This CDR3 is built from 13 residues. DNA for the CDR3: TGTGCCAGCCGGTCGGGACTCGGGGAGACCCAGTACTTC. Its protein is CASRSGLGETQYF.

This clone appeared a single time. The chain couples TRBV5-1 to TRBJ2-3, with TRBD2 matching over 11 bases. V shed 4 bases, J shed 0 bases, and the junction held 7 bases outside the gene matches. From germline, CDR1 is SGHRS and CDR2 YFSETQ. The CDR3 consists of 17 residues. The CDR3 loop is CASSPGLAATSTDTQYF. For the CDR3, the DNA is TGCGCCAGCAGCCCGGGACTAGCGGCCACTAGCACAGATACGCAGTATTTT.

This clone has only one observation. J is TRBJ1-1 and V is TRBV3-1 (or the pseudogene TRBV3-2); D is possibly TRBD1 (6 bases). Germline CDR1 and CDR2: LGHDT and YNNKEL (reference sequence). This CDR3 region has 12 residues. Trimming cost V 4 bases and J 3 bases, with 6 bases left between them. The CDR3 bases are TGTGCCAGCAGCCGGACAGACACTGAAGCTTTCTTT. As protein: CASSRTDTEAFF.

The chain joins TRBV3-1 (or the pseudogene TRBV3-2) to TRBJ1-5, with no clear D. The V and J ends lost 0 bases and 6 bases respectively, with 15 bases between them. CDR1 and CDR2 (germline): LGHDT, YNNKEL (reference sequence). CDR3 size: 16 residues. The CDR3 protein is CASSQEVLGNGQPQHF. The CDR3 coding sequence is TGTGCCAGCAGCCAAGAGGTTTTGGGCAACGGTCAGCCCCAGCATTTT.

This rearrangement joins TRBV6-6 to TRBJ1-4, with TRBD1 identical over 7 bases. Germline V gene sequence: CDR1 MNHNY, CDR2 SVGAGI (reference sequence). The CDR3 spans 15 residues. Trimming cost V 5 bases and J 0 bases; bases outside gene matches: 3. The CDR3 coding sequence is TGTGCCAGCAGTACTGGGACAGCAACTAATGAAAAACTGTTTTTT. Protein: CASSTGTATNEKLFF.

The chain couples TRBV4-1 to TRBJ1-1; D uncertain. V was clipped by 3 bases and J by 1 base, with 9 bases between them. CDR1 and CDR2 (germline): MGHRA, YSYEKL. The CDR3 consists of 14 residues. The CDR3 DNA is TGCGCCAGCAGCCACCTCCGGGGGAACACTGAAGCTTTCTTT. This sequence encodes CASSHLRGNTEAFF.

The gene calls are TRBV19 and TRBJ2-1, with 9 bases that match TRBD1. Germline assignment: CDR1 LNHDA and CDR2 SQIVND (reference sequence). After removal of 1 base from V and 7 bases from J, the junction contained 8 bases not matched to a gene. The CDR3 is 16 amino acids. The CDR3 protein is CASSIGGTGSGNEQFF. In DNA form, the CDR3 reads TGTGCCAGTAGTATAGGAGGGACAGGGTCTGGGAATGAGCAGTTCTTC.

The genes are TRBV5-1 and TRBJ1-1; D remains ambiguous. CDR3 size: 12 residues. The V and J ends lost 7 bases and 1 base respectively, with 8 bases between them. The V gene's germline CDR1 is SGHRS and CDR2 YFSETQ. This CDR3 reads CASAEQNTEAFF. The CDR3 nucleotides read TGCGCCAGCGCCGAACAGAACACTGAAGCTTTCTTT. Complete variable domain (other parts from reference TRBV5-1 and TRBJ1-1): KAGVTQTPRYLIKTRGQQVTLSCSPISGHRSVSWYQQTPGQGLQFLFEYFSETQRNKGNFPGRFSGRQFSNSRSEMNVSTLELGDSALYLCASAEQNTEAFFGQGTRLTVV.

The gene calls are TRBV9 and TRBJ2-5, with TRBD2 identical over 15 bases. CDR3 length: 16 residues. V lost 2 bases and J lost 6; bases outside the gene matches: 5. Germline V gives CDR1 SGDLS, CDR2 YYNGEE. The CDR3 DNA reads as TGTGCCAGCAGCGTCGGGACTAGCGGGGGGCTAAAGACCCAGTACTTC. It specifies CASSVGTSGGLKTQYF. The full variable domain, its missing parts supplied by reference TRBV9 and TRBJ2-5, is DSGVTQTPKHLITATGQRVTLRCSPRSGDLSVYWYQQSLDQGLQFLIQYYNGEERAKGNILERFSAQQFPDLHSELNLSSLELGDSALYFCASSVGTSGGLKTQYFGPGTRLLVL.

The V and J genes are TRBV2 and TRBJ2-1; D remains ambiguous. The CDR3 is 14 residues long. Trimming shortened V by 3 bases and J by 8 bases, and 14 bases separated the two germline ends. Looked up from germline, CDR1 is SNHLY and CDR2 is FYNNEI. CDR3 sequence reads: CASSDPRVVHEQFF. The CDR3 bases are TGTGCCAGCAGTGATCCCCGTGTTGTTCATGAGCAGTTCTTC.

The V call is TRBV27, the J call TRBJ1-2; D call uncertain. Germline V lookup: CDR1 MNHEY, CDR2 SMNVEV (reference sequence). The ends were cut back, 0 bases at V and 8 bases at J, with 19 bases in the middle. The CDR3 spans 16 residues. CDR3 residues: CASSLSGYRPPGGYTF. The CDR3, as DNA: TGTGCCAGCAGTTTATCTGGCTACCGGCCTCCCGGGGGCTACACCTTC.

There are a few counts of this clone. J is TRBJ1-2 and V is TRBV5-1; possible D gene TRBD1, 6 bases. CDR3 length: 14 residues. V was trimmed by 1 base and J by 13 bases, leaving 20 bases between them. Germline V gene lookup returns CDR1 SGHRS and CDR2 YFSETQ. CDR3 bases: TGCGCCAGCAGCTTGAGAATGGGGGCTCGGCGTGGCACCTTC. It codes for CASSLRMGARRGTF.

This clone was seen only once. The chain employs TRBV5-4 and TRBJ1-2; 7 bases align to TRBD1. The junction had 9 bases not matched to a gene; V was cut back by 3 bases and J by 4 bases. Germline V CDR1 and CDR2: SGHNT, YYREEE (reference sequence). CDR3 size: 15 residues. CDR3 residues: CASSWTQGIGYGYTF. CDR3 DNA sequence: TGTGCCAGCAGCTGGACACAGGGGATAGGCTATGGCTACACCTTC.